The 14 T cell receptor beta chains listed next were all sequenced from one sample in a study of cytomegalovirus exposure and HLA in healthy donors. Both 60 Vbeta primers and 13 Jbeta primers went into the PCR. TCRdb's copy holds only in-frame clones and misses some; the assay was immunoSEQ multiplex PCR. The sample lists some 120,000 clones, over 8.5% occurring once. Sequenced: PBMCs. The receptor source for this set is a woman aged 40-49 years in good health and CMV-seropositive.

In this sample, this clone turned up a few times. The CDR3 is CASSPSTPPKGVQETQYF. CDR3 nucleotide sequence: TGTGCCAGCTCACCAAGTACTCCACCCAAAGGGGTCCAAGAGACCCAGTACTTC. This sequence joins TRBV18 and TRBJ2-5, with D perhaps TRBD1 (5 bases). V was shortened by 2 bases and J by 1 base, with 20 bases between the two germline ends. CDR1 is KGHSH and CDR2 is LQKENI in the germline V gene. There are 18 residues in the CDR3. The variable domain in full, with the rest retrieved from reference TRBV18 and TRBJ2-5, is NAGVMQNPRHLVRRRGQEARLRCSPMKGHSHVYWYRQLPEEGLKFMVYLQKENIIDESGMPKERFSAEFPKEGPSILRIQQVVRGDSAAYFCASSPSTPPKGVQETQYFGPGTRLLVL.

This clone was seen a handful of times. In nucleotides, the CDR3 is TGTGCCAGCACGGGGGGGACAAATGAGCAGTTCTTC. This sequence encodes CASTGGTNEQFF. The rearrangement joins TRBV6-6 to TRBJ2-1; TRBD2 matches at 8 bases. After removal of 7 bases from V and 7 bases from J, the junction contained 3 bases not matched to a gene. CDR1 MNHNY and CDR2 SVGAGI come from the germline V gene (reference sequence). The CDR3 contains 12 residues.

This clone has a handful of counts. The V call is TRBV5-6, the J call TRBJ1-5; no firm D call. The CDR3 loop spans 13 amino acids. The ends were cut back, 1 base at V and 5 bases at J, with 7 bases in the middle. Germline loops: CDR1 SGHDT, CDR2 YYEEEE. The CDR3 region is CASSLNRDQPQHF. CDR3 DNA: TGTGCCAGCAGCTTGAACAGAGATCAGCCCCAGCATTTT.

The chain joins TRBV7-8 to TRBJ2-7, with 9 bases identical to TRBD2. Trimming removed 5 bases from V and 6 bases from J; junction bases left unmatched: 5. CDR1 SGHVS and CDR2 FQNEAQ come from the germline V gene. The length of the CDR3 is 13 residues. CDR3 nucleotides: TGTGCCAGCAGCGCCGGGACTAGCATCGAGCAGTACTTC. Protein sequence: CASSAGTSIEQYF.

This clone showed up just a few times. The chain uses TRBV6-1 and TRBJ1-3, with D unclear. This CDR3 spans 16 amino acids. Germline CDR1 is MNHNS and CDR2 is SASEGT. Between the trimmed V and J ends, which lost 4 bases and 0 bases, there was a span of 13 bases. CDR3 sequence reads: CASSGRRELSGNTIYF. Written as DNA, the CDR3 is TGTGCCAGCAGTGGGAGGAGGGAACTCTCTGGAAACACCATATATTTT.

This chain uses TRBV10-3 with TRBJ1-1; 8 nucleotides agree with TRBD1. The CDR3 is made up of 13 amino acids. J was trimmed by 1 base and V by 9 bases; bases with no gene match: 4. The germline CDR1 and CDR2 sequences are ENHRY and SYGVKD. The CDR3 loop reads CAIEGQGNTEAFF. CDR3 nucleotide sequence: TGTGCCATTGAAGGACAGGGGAACACTGAAGCTTTCTTT.

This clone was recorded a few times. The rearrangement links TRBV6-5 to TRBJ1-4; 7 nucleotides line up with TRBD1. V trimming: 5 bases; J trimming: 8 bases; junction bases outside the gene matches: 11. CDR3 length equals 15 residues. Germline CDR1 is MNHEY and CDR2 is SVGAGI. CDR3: CASSTTGTVGEKLFF. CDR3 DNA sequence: TGTGCCAGCAGTACTACCGGGACAGTCGGAGAAAAACTGTTTTTT.

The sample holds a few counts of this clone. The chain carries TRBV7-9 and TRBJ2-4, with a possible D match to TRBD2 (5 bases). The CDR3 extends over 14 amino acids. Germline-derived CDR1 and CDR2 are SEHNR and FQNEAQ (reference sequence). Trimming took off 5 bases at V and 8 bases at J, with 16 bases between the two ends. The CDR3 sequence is CASSQTVFGDIQYF. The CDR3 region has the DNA TGTGCCAGCAGCCAAACCGTGTTCGGGGACATTCAGTACTTC.

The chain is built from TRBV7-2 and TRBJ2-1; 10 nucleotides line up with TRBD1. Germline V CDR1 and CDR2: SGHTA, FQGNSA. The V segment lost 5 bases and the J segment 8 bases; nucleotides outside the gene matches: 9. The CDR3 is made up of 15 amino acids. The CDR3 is CASSPHSGQGDEQFF. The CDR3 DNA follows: TGTGCCAGCAGCCCACATTCAGGACAGGGGGATGAGCAGTTCTTC.

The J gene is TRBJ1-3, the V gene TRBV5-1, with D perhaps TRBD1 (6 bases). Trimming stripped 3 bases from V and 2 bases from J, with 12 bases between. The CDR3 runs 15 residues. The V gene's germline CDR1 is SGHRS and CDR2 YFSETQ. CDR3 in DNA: TGCGCCAGCAGCTCGACAGGTGTTGCTGGAAACACCATATATTTT. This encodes CASSSTGVAGNTIYF.

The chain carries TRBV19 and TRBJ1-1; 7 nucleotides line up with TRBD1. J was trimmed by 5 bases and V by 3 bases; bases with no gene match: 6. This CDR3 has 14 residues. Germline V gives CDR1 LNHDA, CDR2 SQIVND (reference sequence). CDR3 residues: CASSIDREKTEAFF. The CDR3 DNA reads TGTGCCAGTAGTATCGACAGGGAGAAGACTGAAGCTTTCTTT.

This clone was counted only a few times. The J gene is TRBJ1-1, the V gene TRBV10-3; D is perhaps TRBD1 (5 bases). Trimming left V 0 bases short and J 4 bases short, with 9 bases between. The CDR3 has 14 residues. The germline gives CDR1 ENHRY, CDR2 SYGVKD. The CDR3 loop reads CAISESGGGTEAFF. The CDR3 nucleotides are TGTGCCATCAGTGAGTCGGGGGGGGGCACTGAAGCTTTCTTT.

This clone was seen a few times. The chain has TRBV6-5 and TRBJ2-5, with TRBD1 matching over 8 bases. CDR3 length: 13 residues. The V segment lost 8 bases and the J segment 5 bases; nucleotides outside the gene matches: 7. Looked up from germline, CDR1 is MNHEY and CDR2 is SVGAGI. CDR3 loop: CASRQGPTETQYF. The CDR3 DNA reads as TGTGCCAGCCGACAGGGGCCGACGGAGACCCAGTACTTC.

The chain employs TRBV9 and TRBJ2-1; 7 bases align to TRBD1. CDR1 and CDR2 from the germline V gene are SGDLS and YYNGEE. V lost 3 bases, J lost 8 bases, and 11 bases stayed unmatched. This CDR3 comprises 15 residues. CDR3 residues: CASSAGRQGNDEQFF. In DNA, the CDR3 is TGTGCCAGCAGCGCGGGGAGACAGGGAAACGATGAGCAGTTCTTC.